This TCR beta chain derives from a study of shared clonotypes between healthy human individuals (dated by TCRdb to about 2020). About the investigation overall: The cohort comprised a couple of women and a few men aged 18 to 49 years. For each donor, three plates each were used for CD4 naive and CD4 memory, two plates were used for CD8 naive, and one plate was used for CD8 memory. Blood TCR repertoires of a handful of healthy adults were deeply sequenced to estimate repertoire size and the extent of clonotype sharing between individuals. Libraries were prepared and TCR repertoires were sequenced by different laboratories using diverse techniques, in order to increase sequencing depth and limit assay-specific biases. Each donor's leukapheresis produced roughly between about 0.85 and 10 billion PBMCs. Points the paper makes about the study in general: Higher generation probabilities were observed for clonotypes shared by all four sorted-subset donors than for non-shared clonotypes. Based on pairwise subsampling, the degree of clonotype sharing among donors was expected to be affected by sequencing depth. Even with the large sequencing depth, rarefaction of the sorted-subset datasets indicated that sequencing was incomplete. Across four donors, approximately 5% of naive CD4, roughly 3.3% of naive CD8, about 2.3% of memory CD4, and roughly 0.4% of memory CD8 clonotypes were shared. Estimated clonotype richness was generally larger for naive than for memory subsets. Because the study included only a small number of donors, the genetic and exposure-history diversity represented was limited. Only blood was sampled, and tissue TCR repertoires likely differ from those in blood.

The CDR3 contains 15 residues, cysteine and phenylalanine counted. Only the CDR3 DNA stays, 45 bases, in frame from base 1. The junction shows trimming of 2 bases on V and 1 base on J, plus 12 bases between the germline ends. About this clone: Its specific antigen is unknown. No clone much larger than this one lies a single base away; base qualities are absent.

Healthy HIV-negative adults with no recently reported acute infections or vaccinations were included as donors. Every donor was a Caucasian adult residing in Nashville, Tennessee, USA. Magnetic negative selection was used to enrich CD4+ T cells, after which naive cells were positively selected on CD45RA and the negative fraction became the memory subset. After blood collection by leukapheresis, PBMCs were isolated using Ficoll-Histopaque density gradient centrifugation and then cryopreserved in the vapor phase of liquid nitrogen. Analytical flow cytometry was used to check the purity and quantity of every magnetically sorted T cell population. Genomic DNA was isolated from every sorted fraction and measured by UV absorbance on a Nanodrop 2000c. TCR CDR3 regions were amplified from genomic DNA by multiplex PCR using the deep immunoSEQ assay. For each cell subset, the extracted genomic DNA was distributed evenly across all wells of several immunoSEQ 96-well plates, and each plate served as one replicate. For sorted subsets, each replicate PCR was loaded with roughly 190 ng genomic DNA, equivalent to 25,000 to 30,000 T cell genomes. Purified libraries were measured with a Qubit 3.0 fluorometer, size-checked on a Bioanalyzer 2100, and measured again with the KAPA Library Quantification kit. A separate single-read 150-cycle Illumina NextSeq 550 flow cell was used to sequence each immunoSEQ 96-well plate. From the authors' description of their analysis: The immunoSEQ output contained only junctional sequences without quality scores, so filtering could not match that applied to full-length reads. Sequences were annotated with PyIR, a Python wrapper for IgBLAST v1.9, and V/J genes and CDR3 were assigned using IMGT germline references. Reads were filtered out if the reads had weak V/J assignments (E-value above 1e-6), no CDR3, stop codons, out-of-frame junctions, or ambiguous translated residues. V3J clonotypes were defined as sequences sharing the same inferred V gene, J gene, and CDR3 amino acid sequence. To compute the percentage overlap between repertoires, the number of shared unique clonotypes was divided by the size of the smaller repertoire. Repertoire richness was assessed with RTK rarefaction, the Chao1 estimator, and Recon v2.1 estimates of unobserved clonotypes. OLGA was used to compute generation probabilities for all TCRbeta clonotypes that the gDNA method yielded from a handful of donors. TCRdb provides this immuneACCESS table in a form limited to in-frame rearrangements. Some clones are lacking; in checked studies, under half of them reflect an unresolved V gene, and why the rest are absent is not known. That table supplies the V and J calls and clone size; D and trimming were determined from the DNA. The sample table lists about 960,000 clones, approximately 76% of them with a count of one. The ten largest clonotypes hold approximately 1.5% of the sample.

The source of this sequence is a young man in good health. The chain employs TRBV5-3 and TRBJ1-1; TRBD1 is a weak D gene call, 5 bases matching. TRBV5-3 is designated an ORF whose function remains uncertain. Sequenced input: memory CD4+ T cells sorted from blood. Per the publication, the cell subset or site label means: CD45RA-negative fraction. The DNA sequence follows: TGTGCCAGAAGCTTCGACGCGGACACGAACACTGAAGCTTTCTTT. This is translated as CARSFDADTNTEAFF.